This TCR beta chain was captured in a study of cytomegalovirus exposure and HLA in healthy donors. In the study overall: T cells numbering around 190 million yielded more than 100 million unique TCR beta sequences in an earlier analysis. Findings of the study overall: Earlier findings revealed that most TCR beta V segments proved productive either about 87% or about 30% of the time. Highest at DRB1 and lowest at HLA-C, TCR association rates differed among HLA loci in a later analysis. As was reported, the HLA-A and HLA-B alleles of most subjects were accurately predicted from TCR beta sequences.

A multiplex PCR was run with 60 Vbeta primers and 13 Jbeta primers. This table comes from immunoSEQ multiplex PCR, and its TCRdb copy is limited to in-frame clones, with some not included. The listing records 60,000 or so clones. About this clone: What it binds is not known.

The CDR3 is 13 residues long. With 5 bases removed from V and 10 bases from J, the gap between germline ends came to 15 bases. Per germline, CDR1 SNHLY and CDR2 FYNNEI. The sample was PBMCs. The genes are TRBV2 and TRBJ1-5; no definite D call. The sequence was collected from a woman aged 18-29 years in good health and CMV-seronegative. This chain's CDR3 is CASSYSLPGPQHF. DNA of the CDR3: TGTGCCAGCAGTTACTCTTTGCCGGGTCCCCAGCATTTT.